Shown below are 22 T cell receptor beta chains from a single sample sequenced in a study of blood T cells in healthy people across ages. Combining a sample-barcoded 5' primer with a J-beta primer mix, a second PCR ran for roughly 7 to 12 cycles. TCRdb reprocessed the 5' RACE reads via MiXCR and lists one record per CDR3 protein. The sample has 500,000 to 600,000 distinct CDR3 sequences, 27% seen once; the top ten hold less than 20%. The source material was blood. The receptors come from a woman in her seventies in good health.

Ten or more counts support this clonotype. This sequence joins TRBV20-1 and TRBJ2-1, with 11 bases lining up with TRBD2. V trimming: 1 base; J trimming: 4 bases; junction bases outside the gene matches: 6. Germline CDR1 reads DFQATT; CDR2 reads SNEGSKA (reference sequence). The CDR3 runs to 16 residues. CDR3 sequence reads: CSARGGTSGTYNEQFF. Here the CDR3 DNA reads TGCAGTGCTAGAGGTGGGACTAGCGGCACGTACAATGAGCAGTTCTTC.

The chain recombines TRBV6-5 with TRBJ1-2, with D perhaps TRBD1 (5 bases). CDR3 length: 13 amino acids. Germline CDR1 and CDR2: MNHEY and SVGAGI. V was pared by 6 bases and J by 5 bases, with 13 bases between. CDR3 sequence: CASSIRQTYGYTF. In nucleotides, the CDR3 is TGTGCCAGCAGCATTAGACAGACGTATGGCTACACCTTC.

This chain joins TRBV3-1 and TRBJ1-1; 7 bases are shared with TRBD1. Germline assignment: CDR1 LGHDT and CDR2 YNNKEL (reference sequence). J was trimmed by 0 bases and V by 4 bases; bases with no gene match: 8. The CDR3 length is 16 residues. In DNA form, the CDR3 reads TGTGCCAGCAGCCTAACCTGGACAGGCGTGAACACTGAAGCTTTCTTT. Its translation: CASSLTWTGVNTEAFF.

This clonotype has only a few counts. V and J are TRBV6-1 and TRBJ2-4; no reliable D call. The V end was cut by 0 bases, the J end by 0 bases, with 9 bases between. Germline assignment: CDR1 MNHNS and CDR2 SASEGT. This CDR3 has 16 amino acids. CDR3 amino acids: CASSEAALLAKNIQYF. CDR3 DNA: TGTGCCAGCAGTGAAGCGGCCCTGCTAGCCAAAAACATTCAGTACTTC.

The chain has TRBV4-3 and TRBJ1-1, with a weak D call TRBD1 (6 bases). Germline CDR1 and CDR2: LGHNA and YSLEER. This CDR3 region has 15 residues. V lost 1 base to trimming and J lost 1 base, with 10 bases between them. CDR3 bases: TGCGCCAGCAGCCAAGCAGGGGCTCCGAACACTGAAGCTTTCTTT. Its translation: CASSQAGAPNTEAFF.

In the case of this clonotype: A read error may be the cause here, since a much bigger clone is one base away. Here the CDR3 reads CSARGTVPKTNTEALF. The DNA of the CDR3 is TGCAGTGCTAGGGGGACCGTCCCCAAAACGAACACTGAAGCTCTCTTT. This chain links TRBV20-1 with TRBJ1-1, with D maybe TRBD1 (5 bases). CDR3 length: 16 amino acids. Germline V gene data show CDR1 as DFQATT and CDR2 as SNEGSKA (reference sequence).

A word on this clonotype: A junction end diverges from the germline sequence, so it may reflect a read error. The chain has TRBV7-9 and TRBJ2-2; 9 bases map to TRBD2. The CDR3 consists of 17 residues. Germline-derived CDR1 and CDR2 are SEHNR and FQNEAQ (reference sequence). For the CDR3, the DNA is TGCGCCAGCAGCTTCTCCAGCGGGGGGCAAGGCACCGGGGAGCTGTTTTTT. Amino acid sequence: CASSFSSGGQGTGELFF.

The V and J genes are TRBV24-1 and TRBJ2-3; D is perhaps TRBD1 (5 bases). Germline lookup yields CDR1 KGHDR and CDR2 SFDVKD. The germline V and J ends were trimmed by 4 bases and 0 bases, with 13 bases remaining between them. This CDR3 region has 16 residues. Written as DNA, the CDR3 is TGTGCCACCAGTGACAACACAGGATCTAGCACAGATACGCAGTATTTT. This translates into CATSDNTGSSTDTQYF.

The genes are TRBV5-5 and TRBJ2-3, with a possible D match to TRBD2 (6 bases). Per germline, CDR1 SGHKS and CDR2 YYEKEE (reference sequence). There are 18 residues in the CDR3. V was shortened by 1 base and J by 0 bases, with 18 bases between the two germline ends. The CDR3 sequence is CASSLFALAEISTDTQYF. Written as DNA, the CDR3 is TGTGCCAGCAGCTTGTTCGCACTAGCCGAGATTAGCACAGATACGCAGTATTTT.

There are a few counts of this clonotype. The chain employs TRBV5-4 and TRBJ1-2; 7 bases match TRBD1. Germline trimming cut 4 bases from V and 2 bases from J; bases unmatched to any gene: 8. Looked up from germline, CDR1 is SGHNT and CDR2 is YYREEE (reference sequence). CDR3 length equals 15 residues. The DNA for the CDR3 is TGTGCCAGCAGCCCAGCGGGGACAGAAAACTATGGCTACACCTTC. Amino acids: CASSPAGTENYGYTF.

This clonotype was seen more than once but under ten times. A read error is likely, as this CDR3 ends without the conserved phenylalanine or tryptophan. The DNA is omitted, as the CDR3 cannot be located on it reliably, and the CDR3 follows TCRdb's listing. V and J are TRBV5-1 and TRBJ2-7; the table's TRBD1 call for D was not verified on the DNA. The CDR3 contains 13 residues when both ends are counted. Germline CDR1 reads SGHRS; CDR2 reads YFSETQ. The CDR3 is CASSPGTGAGDIL.

The V call is TRBV5-4, the J call TRBJ2-4; 8 bases are shared with TRBD1. CDR1 SGHNT and CDR2 YYREEE come from the germline V gene (reference sequence). V lost 4 bases, J lost 8 bases, and 5 bases stayed unmatched. The CDR3 is 13 amino acids. CDR3 DNA sequence: TGTGCCAGCAGCCCGGGACAGGAGGACATTCAGTACTTC. Translation gives CASSPGQEDIQYF.

The V call is TRBV4-3, the J call TRBJ2-7, with D perhaps TRBD2 (5 bases). V was shortened by 4 bases and J by 6 bases, with 16 bases between the two germline ends. Germline lookup yields CDR1 LGHNA and CDR2 YSLEER. CDR3 size: 14 residues. The CDR3 reads CASSLEDGLGEQYF. The CDR3 DNA is TGCGCCAGCAGCCTGGAGGACGGACTCGGCGAGCAGTACTTC.

This clonotype has just a few counts. The chain employs TRBV5-5 and TRBJ1-2; tentative D call: TRBD1 (5 bases). CDR3 length: 15 amino acids. Deletions cut 4 bases from V and 3 bases from J, with 16 bases between. Germline V gives CDR1 SGHKS, CDR2 YYEKEE (reference sequence). The CDR3 bases are TGTGCCAGCAGCGCCGGGGGGGGAGAGGACTATGGCTACACCTTC. Its protein is CASSAGGGEDYGYTF.

The CDR3 DNA follows: TGTGCCAGCACCAGACGGGGAGCGCGAGAGACCCAGTACTTC. Amino acid sequence: CASTRRGARETQYF. The chain couples TRBV28 to TRBJ2-5; TRBD2 is a possible D gene (5 bases). The germline V gene encodes CDR1 MDHEN and CDR2 SYDVKM. This CDR3 region has 14 residues. The V and J ends lost 7 bases and 4 bases respectively, with 16 bases between them.

This clonotype was found once. The rearrangement links TRBV12-3 or TRBV12-4 to TRBJ1-1; maybe TRBD1 (5 bases). V shed 5 bases and J shed 5 bases, with 12 bases lying between them. The CDR3 extends over 13 amino acids. CDR3 DNA: TGTGCCAGCAGTAGACAGCTCCGTACTGAAGCTTTCTTT. Protein sequence: CASSRQLRTEAFF.

The chain has TRBV20-1 and TRBJ2-2, with TRBD2 matching 10 bases. The junction had 5 bases not matched to a gene; V was cut back by 3 bases and J by 4 bases. In germline, CDR1 is DFQATT, CDR2 SNEGSKA (reference sequence). CDR3 length: 15 residues. The CDR3: CSASRVAGGTGELFF. The CDR3 DNA sequence: TGCAGTGCTAGTCGAGTAGCGGGGGGCACCGGGGAGCTGTTTTTT.

This clonotype showed up just a few times. The rearrangement uses TRBV29-1 and TRBJ2-7; 9 bases fit TRBD2. The CDR3 length is 13 residues. Germline CDR1 SQVTM, CDR2 ANQGSEA. The V and J ends lost 3 bases and 5 bases, in that order; junction bases with no gene match: 5. The CDR3 loop reads CSVDAGGRHEQYF. In DNA, the CDR3 is TGCAGCGTTGATGCGGGGGGGCGGCACGAGCAGTACTTC.

In its sample, this clonotype was seen a few times. The chain uses TRBV5-1 and TRBJ2-5, with D tentatively TRBD2 (5 bases). From germline, CDR1 is SGHRS and CDR2 YFSETQ. The CDR3 is 15 residues long. V shed 1 base and J shed 5 bases, with 15 bases lying between them. In nucleotides, the CDR3 is TGCGCCAGCAGCTTGATACCTAGCCAAGGCGAGACCCAGTACTTC. Translation gives CASSLIPSQGETQYF.

The rearrangement joins TRBV30 to TRBJ1-1, with D hard to call. Germline CDR1 is GTSNPN and CDR2 is SVGIG (reference sequence). The CDR3 runs to 13 residues. Between the trimmed V and J ends, which lost 4 bases and 0 bases, there was a span of 9 bases. The CDR3: CAWMGQMNTEAFF. The CDR3 bases are TGTGCCTGGATGGGTCAGATGAACACTGAAGCTTTCTTT.

This clonotype has more than one count but fewer than ten. V is TRBV7-2 and J is TRBJ2-4, with D hard to call. The CDR3 spans 16 residues. Germline loops: CDR1 SGHTA, CDR2 FQGNSA. V lost 5 bases, J lost 1 base, and 15 bases lay in between. This CDR3 reads CASSPQALVAKNIQYF. CDR3 DNA sequence: TGTGCCAGCAGCCCGCAGGCTCTCGTGGCCAAAAACATTCAGTACTTC. The full variable domain, completed using reference TRBV7-2 and TRBJ2-4, is GAGVSQSPSNKVTEKGKDVELRCDPISGHTALYWYRQSLGQGLEFLIYFQGNSAPDKSGLPSDRFSAERTGGSVSTLTIQRTQQEDSAVYLCASSPQALVAKNIQYFGAGTRLSVL.

The genes are TRBV11-1 and TRBJ2-5, with D perhaps TRBD2 (5 bases). This CDR3 comprises 14 residues. Germline V gene data show CDR1 as SGHAT and CDR2 as FQDESV (reference sequence). V lost 4 bases and J lost 5, with 14 bases in between. CDR3 in amino acids: CASSSVRRVETQYF. The CDR3 coding sequence is TGTGCCAGCAGCTCAGTAAGGCGGGTGGAGACCCAGTACTTC.